These 17 T cell receptor beta chains were all obtained from the same sample, sequenced in a study of tumor-infiltrating lymphocytes in oesophageal squamous cell carcinoma. In TCRdb, the PCR reads were re-called with MiXCR into one record per CDR3 protein. Altogether about 10,000 distinct CDR3 sequences are present, approximately 60% being singletons, with the ten largest covering 27%. Sample: esophageal tumor tissue. These receptors originate from a female donor with esophageal squamous cell carcinoma.

This chain joins TRBV29-1 and TRBJ1-2; no firm D call. CDR1 and CDR2 from the germline V gene are SQVTM and ANQGSEA. The CDR3 has 11 residues. Between the trimmed V and J ends, which lost 4 bases and 5 bases, there was a span of 8 bases. The CDR3 spells CSVGEDYGYTF. The CDR3 bases are TGCAGCGTTGGGGAGGATTATGGCTACACCTTC.

This chain connects TRBV11-2 to TRBJ2-3; perhaps TRBD2 as D (6 bases). Germline CDR1 and CDR2: SGHAT and FQNNGV. Trimming removed 3 bases from V and 3 bases from J, with 13 bases in between. This CDR3 region has 15 residues. This chain's CDR3 is CASSLGVGRTDTQYF. The CDR3 DNA reads TGTGCCAGCAGCTTGGGGGTGGGGAGGACAGATACGCAGTATTTT.

The chain combines TRBV7-3 with TRBJ2-1; 9 nucleotides align to TRBD2. Germline-derived CDR1 and CDR2 are SGHTA and FQGTGA. V was clipped by 5 bases and J by 8 bases; unmatched bases: 10. The CDR3 extends over 15 amino acids. The CDR3: CASSLSGRYKDEQFF. The DNA of the CDR3 is TGTGCCAGCAGCCTAAGCGGGAGGTATAAGGATGAGCAGTTCTTC.

The rearrangement links TRBV6-1 to TRBJ2-3; 10 bases align to TRBD2. The J call may be incorrect, as the DNA end agrees better with TRBJ2-7. The V gene's germline CDR1 is MNHNS and CDR2 SASEGT. This CDR3 comprises 17 residues. This chain's CDR3 is CASSPSMASGSRDEQYF. The CDR3 DNA follows: TGTGCCAGCAGTCCAAGTATGGCTAGCGGGAGTAGGGACGAGCAGTACTTC.

The J gene is TRBJ1-2, the V gene TRBV20-1; TRBD1 might be the D (6 bases). The CDR3 is 13 amino acids. Germline V CDR1 and CDR2: DFQATT, SNEGSKA (reference sequence). Trimming took 2 bases from V and 3 from J, leaving 10 bases between them. The CDR3 spells CSARPNRDYGYTF. In nucleotides, the CDR3 is TGCAGTGCTAGACCCAACAGGGACTATGGCTACACCTTC.

This clonotype was recorded many times. Germline is not matched at one junction end, which may reflect a read error. This chain links TRBV12-3 or TRBV12-4 with TRBJ1-2, with unresolved D. CDR3 length equals 11 residues. The DNA of the CDR3 is TGTGCCAGCAGTCGTCCGCCGGAATTCTTCTTC. Its translation: CASSRPPEFFF.

Sample share makes this clonotype medium-sized. In this CDR3 the conserved last residue, phenylalanine or tryptophan, is missing, so a read error is likely. The limits of the CDR3 on the DNA are not certain, so only TCRdb's listed CDR3 is given. The genes are TRBV12-3 or TRBV12-4 and TRBJ2-7; TRBD1 is taken as the D call from the table, unchecked against the DNA. The CDR3 contains 17 residues when both ends are counted. The CDR3 spells CASSLKGRGDYGYTFGS.

The CDR3 bases are TGTGCCAGCAGCTTAGTGACTAGCGGCAATGAGCAGTTCTTC. Amino acid sequence: CASSLVTSGNEQFF. This chain connects TRBV11-2 to TRBJ2-1, with 9 positions matching TRBD2. Germline V gene sequence: CDR1 SGHAT, CDR2 FQNNGV. V was pared by 1 base and J by 6 bases, with 1 base of the junction left unmatched. This CDR3 contains 14 residues.

The rearrangement joins TRBV25-1 to TRBJ2-2, with 8 bases matching TRBD2. Germline lookup yields CDR1 MGHDK and CDR2 SYGVNS. Losses at the gene ends were 5 bases for V and 3 bases for J; bases not matched to a gene: 5. The CDR3 loop spans 15 amino acids. The CDR3 reads CASSHREGYTGELFF. The CDR3 DNA sequence: TGTGCCAGCAGTCATCGGGAGGGATACACCGGGGAGCTGTTTTTT.

This chain connects TRBV6-2 or TRBV6-3 to TRBJ2-3; D is ambiguous. CDR3 length equals 13 residues. Germline V gene lookup returns CDR1 MNHEY and CDR2 SVGEGT. Trimming removed 5 bases from V and 0 bases from J, with 6 bases in between. The CDR3 spells CASSTSSTDTQYF. The DNA of the CDR3 is TGTGCCAGCAGTACATCTAGCACAGATACGCAGTATTTT.

As concerns this clonotype: As the CDR3 is not closed by the conserved phenylalanine or tryptophan, this likely results from a read error. It is unclear where the CDR3 begins or ends on the DNA, so no DNA is shown, and the CDR3 is as TCRdb lists it. V is TRBV27 and J is TRBJ2-5; the DNA was not used to check the table's D call, TRBD1. Germline CDR1 MNHEY, CDR2 SMNVEV (reference sequence). The CDR3 is 16 residues long, counting both termini. CDR3 sequence reads: CASRMDSFNSPLHFGN.

The chain joins TRBV3-1 to TRBJ2-1; 12 bases match TRBD2. The CDR3 runs 14 residues. V lost 6 bases to trimming and J lost 9 bases; unmatched junction nucleotides: 6. From germline, CDR1 is LGHDT and CDR2 YNNKEL (reference sequence). CDR3 amino acids: CASSPGLAGTEQFF. CDR3 bases: TGTGCCAGCAGTCCCGGACTAGCGGGAACTGAGCAGTTCTTC.

This clonotype was seen more than once but under ten times. The genes are TRBV12-3 or TRBV12-4 and TRBJ2-2; 8 positions agree with TRBD2. The CDR3 has 13 amino acids. Unmatched junction bases numbered 5, after V lost 6 bases and J lost 8 bases. The DNA for the CDR3 is TGTGCCAGCAGGAGCGGGAGCTTAGGGGAGCTGTTTTTT. It codes for CASRSGSLGELFF.

The V and J genes are TRBV28 and TRBJ2-1; 13 positions match TRBD2. The J call may be mistaken, given a closer DNA end match to TRBJ2-5. The germline V gene has CDR1 MDHEN and CDR2 SYDVKM. The CDR3 is 16 residues long. CDR3 region: CASSSGLAGRGETQYF. In DNA form, the CDR3 reads TGTGCCAGCAGTTCGGGACTAGCGGGACGTGGAGAGACCCAGTACTTC.

CDR3 protein: CASSEGWFGYTF. The CDR3 region has the DNA TGTGCCAGCAGTGAGGGGTGGTTCGGCTACACCTTC. The chain employs TRBV6-2 or TRBV6-3 and TRBJ1-2; a weak D match, TRBD1 (5 bases). The CDR3 length is 12 residues. CDR1 MNHEY and CDR2 SVGEGT come from the germline V gene. Between the trimmed V and J ends, which lost 5 bases and 8 bases, there was a span of 12 bases.

This clonotype came up many times. V gene TRBV5-6 combines with J gene TRBJ2-7; 10 nucleotides agree with TRBD1. This CDR3 has 16 amino acids. The ends lost 4 bases at V and 6 bases at J; junction bases unmatched: 13. Germline-derived CDR1 and CDR2 are SGHDT and YYEEEE. Written as DNA, the CDR3 is TGTGCCAGCAGCAGGGGGTGGGGGACAGGGGAATTCGAGCAGTACTTC. Protein sequence: CASSRGWGTGEFEQYF.

This clonotype was detected only a few times. V usage is TRBV7-6 and J usage is TRBJ1-6; no clear D gene. Trimming removed 5 bases at V and 0 bases at J, with 5 bases between. Germline V gene data show CDR1 as SGHVS and CDR2 as FNYEAQ. The CDR3 is 14 amino acids. CDR3 amino acids: CASSANSYNSPLHF. In DNA, the CDR3 is TGTGCCAGCAGCGCTAACTCCTATAATTCACCCCTCCACTTT.